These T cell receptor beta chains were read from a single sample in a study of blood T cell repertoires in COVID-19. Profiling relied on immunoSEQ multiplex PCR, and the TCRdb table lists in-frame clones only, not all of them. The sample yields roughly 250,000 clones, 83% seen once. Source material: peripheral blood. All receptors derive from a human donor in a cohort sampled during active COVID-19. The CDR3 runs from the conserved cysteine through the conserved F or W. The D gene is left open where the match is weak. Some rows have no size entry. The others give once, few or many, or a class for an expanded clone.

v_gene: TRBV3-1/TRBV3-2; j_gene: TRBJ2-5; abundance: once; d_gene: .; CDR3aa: CASSQNRVKQETQYF; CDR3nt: TGTGCCAGCAGCCAAAACAGGGTTAAACAAGAGACCCAGTACTTC
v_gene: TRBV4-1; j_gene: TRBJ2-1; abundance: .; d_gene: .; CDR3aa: CASSQRMQGFNEQFF; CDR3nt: TGCGCCAGCAGCCAACGTATGCAGGGCTTCAATGAGCAGTTCTTC
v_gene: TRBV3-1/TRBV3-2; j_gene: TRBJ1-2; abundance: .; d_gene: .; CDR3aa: CASSRQTGDGGGYTF; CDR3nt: TGTGCCAGCAGCCGCCAAACTGGGGACGGGGGAGGCTACACCTTC
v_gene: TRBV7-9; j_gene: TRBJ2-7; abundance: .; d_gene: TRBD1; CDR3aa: CASSWGQGFKGQYF; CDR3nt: TGTGCCAGCAGCTGGGGACAGGGGTTTAAGGGGCAGTACTTC
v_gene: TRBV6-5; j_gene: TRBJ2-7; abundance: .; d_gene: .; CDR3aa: CASNASPRGREQYF; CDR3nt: TGTGCCAGCAACGCGTCCCCCAGGGGACGAGAGCAGTACTTC
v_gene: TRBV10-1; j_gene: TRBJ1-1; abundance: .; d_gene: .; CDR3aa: CASSDQGTMNTEAFF; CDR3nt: TGCGCCAGCAGTGATCAGGGTACGATGAACACTGAAGCTTTCTTT
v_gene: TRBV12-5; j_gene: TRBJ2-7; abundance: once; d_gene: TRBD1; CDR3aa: CASGLGTGVHEQYF; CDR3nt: TGTGCTAGTGGCCTCGGGACAGGGGTCCACGAGCAGTACTTC
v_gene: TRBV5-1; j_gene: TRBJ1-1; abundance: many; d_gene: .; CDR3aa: CASSLNRVSTEAFF; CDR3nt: TGCGCCAGCAGCTTGAACAGGGTGTCGACTGAAGCTTTCTTT
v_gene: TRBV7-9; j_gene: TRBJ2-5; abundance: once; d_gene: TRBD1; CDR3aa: CAITRTGLQETQYF; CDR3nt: TGTGCCATTACCAGGACAGGCCTCCAAGAGACCCAGTACTTC
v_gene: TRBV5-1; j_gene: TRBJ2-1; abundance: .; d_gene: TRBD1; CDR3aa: CASSVGQGNEQFF; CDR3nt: TGCGCCAGCAGCGTTGGACAGGGTAATGAGCAGTTCTTC
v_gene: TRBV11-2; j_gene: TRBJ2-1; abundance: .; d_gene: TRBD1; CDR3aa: CASSFRDRAPNEQFF; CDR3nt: TGTGCCAGCAGCTTCCGGGACAGGGCCCCCAATGAGCAGTTCTTC
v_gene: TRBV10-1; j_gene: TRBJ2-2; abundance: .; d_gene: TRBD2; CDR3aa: CASSPTSDNTGELFF; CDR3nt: TGCGCCAGCAGTCCGACTAGCGACAACACCGGGGAGCTGTTTTTT
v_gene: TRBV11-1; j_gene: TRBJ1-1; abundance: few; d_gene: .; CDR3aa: CASSFIRDSEAFF; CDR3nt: TGTGCCAGCAGCTTCATCAGGGATAGTGAAGCTTTCTTT
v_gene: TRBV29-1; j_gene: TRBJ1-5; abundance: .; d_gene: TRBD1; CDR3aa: CSVRDRGTYQPQHF; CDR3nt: TGCAGCGTGAGGGACAGGGGGACTTATCAGCCCCAGCATTTT
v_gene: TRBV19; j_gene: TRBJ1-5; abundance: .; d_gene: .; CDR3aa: CASSPWDNYSNQPQHF; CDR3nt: TGTGCCAGTAGTCCCTGGGACAATTATAGCAATCAGCCCCAGCATTTT
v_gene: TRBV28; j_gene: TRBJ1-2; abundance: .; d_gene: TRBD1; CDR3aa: CASSLIGTGPRYGYTF; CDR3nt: TGTGCCAGCAGTCTTATCGGGACAGGACCCCGGTATGGCTACACCTTC
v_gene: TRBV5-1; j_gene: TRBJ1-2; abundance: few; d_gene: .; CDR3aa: CASSSDYGYTF; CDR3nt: TGCGCCAGCAGCTCGGACTATGGCTACACCTTC
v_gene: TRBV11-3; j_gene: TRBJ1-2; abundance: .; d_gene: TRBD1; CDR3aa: CASSFRDRGNYGYTF; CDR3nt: TGTGCCAGCAGCTTCCGGGACAGGGGAAACTATGGCTACACCTTC
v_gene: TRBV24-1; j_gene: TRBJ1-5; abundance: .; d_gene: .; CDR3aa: CATSAGLSNQPQHF; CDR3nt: TGTGCCACCAGTGCGGGTTTGAGCAATCAGCCCCAGCATTTT
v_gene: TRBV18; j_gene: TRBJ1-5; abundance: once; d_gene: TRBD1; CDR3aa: CASSGPRTGINQPQHF; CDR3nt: TGTGCCAGCTCAGGACCAAGGACAGGAATCAATCAGCCCCAGCATTTT
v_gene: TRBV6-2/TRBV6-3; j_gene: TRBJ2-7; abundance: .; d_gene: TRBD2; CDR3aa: CASSPGGLEQYF; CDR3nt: TGTGCCAGCAGCCCGGGGGGGCTCGAGCAGTACTTC
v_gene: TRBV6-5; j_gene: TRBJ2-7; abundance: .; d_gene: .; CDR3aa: CASSYSMGAHLEQYF; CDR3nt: TGTGCCAGCAGTTACTCGATGGGGGCGCATCTCGAGCAGTACTTC
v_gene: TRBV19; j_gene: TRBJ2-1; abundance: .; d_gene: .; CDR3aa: CASSGFGGAYNEQFF; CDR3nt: TGTGCCAGTAGTGGGTTCGGAGGCGCCTACAATGAGCAGTTCTTC
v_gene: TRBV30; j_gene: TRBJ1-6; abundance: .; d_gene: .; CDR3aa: CAWSAGGGANSPLHF; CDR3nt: TGTGCCTGGAGTGCAGGTGGAGGGGCTAATTCACCCCTCCACTTT
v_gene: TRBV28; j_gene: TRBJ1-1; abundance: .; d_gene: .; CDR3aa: CASQTGIRGAFF; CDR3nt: TGTGCCAGCCAAACAGGGATTCGGGGAGCTTTCTTT
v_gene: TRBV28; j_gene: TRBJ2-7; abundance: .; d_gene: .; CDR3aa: CASSLPLLRGREQYF; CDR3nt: TGTGCCAGCAGTTTACCTTTGCTAAGGGGTCGCGAGCAGTACTTC
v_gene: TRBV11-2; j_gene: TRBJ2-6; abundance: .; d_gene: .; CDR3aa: CASSLDISGANVLTF; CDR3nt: TGTGCCAGCAGCTTAGACATCTCTGGGGCCAACGTCCTGACTTTC
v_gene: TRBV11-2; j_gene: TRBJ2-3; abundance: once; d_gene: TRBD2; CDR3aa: CASSPLAAGGQDTQYF; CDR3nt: TGTGCCAGCAGCCCCTTGGCGGCGGGAGGGCAAGATACGCAGTATTTT
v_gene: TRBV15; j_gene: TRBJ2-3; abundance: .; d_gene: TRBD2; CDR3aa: CATSRDSWREGFDTQYF; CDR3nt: TGTGCCACCAGCAGAGATTCCTGGCGGGAGGGCTTCGATACGCAGTATTTT
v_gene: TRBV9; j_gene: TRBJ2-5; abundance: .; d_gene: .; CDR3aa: CASSPAGETQYF; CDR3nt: TGTGCCAGCAGCCCGGCCGGGGAGACCCAGTACTTC
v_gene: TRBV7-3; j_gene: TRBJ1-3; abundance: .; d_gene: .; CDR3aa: CASSLTPGVGNTIYF; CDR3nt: TGTGCCAGCAGCTTAACACCGGGGGTCGGAAACACCATATATTTT
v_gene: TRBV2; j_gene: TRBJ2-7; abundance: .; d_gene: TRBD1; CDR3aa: CASSNGQGDYEQYF; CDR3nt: TGTGCCAGCAGCAACGGACAGGGGGACTACGAGCAGTACTTC
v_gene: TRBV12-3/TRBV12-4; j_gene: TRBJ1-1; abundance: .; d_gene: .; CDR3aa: CASSLGTVNEAFF; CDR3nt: TGTGCCAGCAGTTTAGGGACAGTTAATGAAGCTTTCTTT
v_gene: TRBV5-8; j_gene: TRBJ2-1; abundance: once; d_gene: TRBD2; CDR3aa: CASSLGLAGNEQFF; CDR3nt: TGTGCCAGCAGCTTAGGCCTAGCGGGCAATGAGCAGTTCTTC
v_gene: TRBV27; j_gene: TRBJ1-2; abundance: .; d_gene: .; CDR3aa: CASSSSGRQSYGYTF; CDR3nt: TGTGCCAGCAGTAGTTCTGGACGACAGAGCTATGGCTACACCTTC
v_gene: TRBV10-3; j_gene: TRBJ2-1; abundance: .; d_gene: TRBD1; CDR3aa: CAISTTGADYNEQFF; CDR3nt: TGTGCCATCAGTACGACAGGGGCGGACTACAATGAGCAGTTCTTC
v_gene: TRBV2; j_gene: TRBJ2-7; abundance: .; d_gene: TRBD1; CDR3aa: CASKGQGSYEQYF; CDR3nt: TGTGCCAGCAAGGGACAGGGGAGCTACGAGCAGTACTTC
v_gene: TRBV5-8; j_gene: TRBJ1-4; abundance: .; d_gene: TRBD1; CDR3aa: CASSLGQADNEKLFF; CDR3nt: TGTGCCAGCAGCCTAGGACAGGCGGATAATGAAAAACTGTTTTTT
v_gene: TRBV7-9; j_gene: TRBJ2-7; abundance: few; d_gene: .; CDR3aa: CASSLSGLLYEQYF; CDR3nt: TGTGCCAGCAGCTTATCGGGACTCCTGTACGAGCAGTACTTC
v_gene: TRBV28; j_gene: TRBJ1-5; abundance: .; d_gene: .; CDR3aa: CASSWGGQPQHF; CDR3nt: TGTGCCAGCAGTTGGGGGGGTCAGCCCCAGCATTTT
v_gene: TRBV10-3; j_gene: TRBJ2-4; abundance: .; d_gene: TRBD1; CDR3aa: CAISHHPGQGEENIQYF; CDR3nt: TGTGCCATCAGCCATCACCCGGGACAGGGAGAAGAAAACATTCAGTACTTC
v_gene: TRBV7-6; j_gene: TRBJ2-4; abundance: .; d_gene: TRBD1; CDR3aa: CASSSRTGENIQYF; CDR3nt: TGTGCCAGCAGCTCCCGGACAGGGGAAAACATTCAGTACTTC
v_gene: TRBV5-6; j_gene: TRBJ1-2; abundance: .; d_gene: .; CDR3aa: CASSLEGSNYGYTF; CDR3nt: TGTGCCAGCAGCCTGGAGGGGTCTAACTATGGCTACACCTTC
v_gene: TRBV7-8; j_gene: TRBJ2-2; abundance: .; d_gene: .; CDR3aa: CASSFVVRPNTGELFF; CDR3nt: TGTGCCAGCAGCTTCGTGGTGAGGCCGAACACCGGGGAGCTGTTTTTT
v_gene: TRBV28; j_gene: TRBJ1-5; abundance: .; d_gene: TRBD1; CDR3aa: CASFSGGQPQHF; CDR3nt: TGTGCCAGCTTCTCAGGGGGCCAGCCCCAGCATTTT
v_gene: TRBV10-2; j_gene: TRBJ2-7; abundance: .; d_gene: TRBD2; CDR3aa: CASSGGGTSGSYEQYF; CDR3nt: TGCGCCAGCAGTGGGGGGGGGACTAGCGGATCCTACGAGCAGTACTTC
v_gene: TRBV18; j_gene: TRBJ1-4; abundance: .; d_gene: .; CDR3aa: CASSRTREAEKLFF; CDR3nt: TGTGCCAGCTCGCGAACCAGGGAGGCAGAAAAACTGTTTTTT
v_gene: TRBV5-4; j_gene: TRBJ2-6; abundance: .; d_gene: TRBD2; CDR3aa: CASSLVRGRAGANVLTF; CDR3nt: TGTGCCAGCAGCTTGGTCCGGGGGAGGGCTGGGGCCAACGTCCTGACTTTC
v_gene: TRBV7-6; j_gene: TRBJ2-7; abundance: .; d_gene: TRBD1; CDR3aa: CASSLMGQGVKQYF; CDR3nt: TGTGCCAGCAGCTTAATGGGACAGGGTGTTAAGCAGTACTTC
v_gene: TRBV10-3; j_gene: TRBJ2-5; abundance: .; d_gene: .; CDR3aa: CAISLGVGETQYF; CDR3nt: TGTGCCATCAGTTTAGGAGTCGGAGAGACCCAGTACTTC
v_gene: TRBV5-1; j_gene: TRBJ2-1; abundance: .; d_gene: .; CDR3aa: CASREGYEQFF; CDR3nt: TGCGCCAGCAGGGAGGGTTATGAGCAGTTCTTC